The T cell receptor (beta chain) under discussion was sequenced for a study of Graves' ophthalmopathy and Graves' hyperthyroidism. RNA transcripts provided the template for amplifying TCR beta CDR3 regions. Second-round multiplex PCR followed a first-round RT-PCR using HTBI primers. TCRdb analysed the multiplex PCR reads with MiXCR anew, one entry per CDR3 protein. The table records about 400,000 distinct CDR3 sequences, 15% to 17% of them present only once. V lost 0 bases to trimming and J lost 5 bases, with 14 bases between them. Per germline, CDR1 SGHRS and CDR2 YFSETQ. The CDR3 spans 15 residues. The material sequenced was peripheral blood. V usage is TRBV5-1 and J usage is TRBJ1-1; the D gene is possibly TRBD1 (5 bases). The source of this sequence is a woman younger than 30 with stable Graves' hyperthyroidism. The CDR3 here is CASSLGGRRPTEAFF. CDR3 DNA sequence: TGCGCCAGCAGCTTGGGGGGACGGCGTCCTACTGAAGCTTTCTTT.